The rows below give T cell receptor beta chains drawn from one sample of a study of T cell repertoires in cytomegalovirus infection. TCRdb reprocessed the reads via MiXCR and lists one record per CDR3 protein. Of hundreds of thousands of distinct CDR3 sequences detected, roughly a third appear once; the ten largest clones hold 15% to 20%. No antigen has been identified for these receptors. Specimen: cultured PBMCs, collected from culture after CMV antigen stimulation. These receptors came from a human donor in good health (CMV status not recorded). Some clones in this sample may be carry-over from other donors' samples. Both conserved end residues are part of each CDR3. The D gene is left open where the match is weak.

CDR3aa: CASSMTGGEQYF
d_gene: TRBD1
j_gene: TRBJ2-7
v_gene: TRBV19

CDR3aa: CASRKDRDYGYTF
d_gene: .
j_gene: TRBJ1-2
v_gene: TRBV27

CDR3aa: CASRGLADLAKNIQYF
d_gene: TRBD2
j_gene: TRBJ2-4
v_gene: TRBV27

CDR3aa: CASSYPRLAAYEQYF
d_gene: TRBD2
j_gene: TRBJ2-7
v_gene: TRBV6-6

CDR3aa: CASSFTDGASGNTIYF
d_gene: .
j_gene: TRBJ1-3
v_gene: TRBV7-2

CDR3aa: CASSHLTPPDTQYF
d_gene: .
j_gene: TRBJ2-3
v_gene: TRBV4-1

CDR3aa: CASSLQGPQYYEQYF
d_gene: .
j_gene: TRBJ2-7
v_gene: TRBV27

CDR3aa: CASPKGSLMTGELFF
d_gene: .
j_gene: TRBJ2-2
v_gene: TRBV7-6

CDR3aa: CASSNQGSQHNSPLHF
d_gene: .
j_gene: TRBJ1-6
v_gene: TRBV2

CDR3aa: CAIRSSGSGGGELFF
d_gene: TRBD2
j_gene: TRBJ2-2
v_gene: TRBV10-3